The 19 T cell receptor beta chains presented below share a single source sample, sequenced in a study of beta chain features in type 1 diabetes. As every portion of the isolated RNA was reverse transcribed, the sequencing read expressed TCRB transcripts. The table came from immunoSEQ multiplex PCR; TCRdb's copy has only in-frame clones and leaves some out. Of around 430,000 clones in the sample, approximately 28% were seen once. Sequencing used naive CD4+ T cells from blood. These TCRs come from a man aged 18 to 29 in good health.

The rearrangement joins TRBV2 to TRBJ2-6; possibly TRBD1 for D (5 bases). The CDR3 runs 14 residues. Germline CDR1 reads SNHLY; CDR2 reads FYNNEI. V lost 3 bases and J lost 2, with 5 bases in between. In DNA, the CDR3 is TGTGCCAGCAGTGACAGGGCTGGGGCCAACGTCCTGACTTTC. The encoded protein is CASSDRAGANVLTF.

This clone showed up just a few times. The rearrangement joins TRBV13 to TRBJ2-7; 11 bases fit TRBD1. Germline V gene sequence: CDR1 PRHDT, CDR2 FYEKMQ (reference sequence). This CDR3 has 14 residues. V lost 5 bases to trimming and J lost 5 bases; unmatched junction nucleotides: 5. The CDR3 loop reads CASSPWDRGNEQYF. CDR3 sequence (DNA): TGTGCCAGCAGCCCATGGGACAGGGGGAACGAGCAGTACTTC.

The rearrangement uses TRBV4-3 and TRBJ2-1; weak D call: TRBD1 (6 bases). Germline lookup yields CDR1 LGHNA and CDR2 YSLEER. This CDR3 spans 16 amino acids. V was cut by 1 base and J by 4 bases, with 14 bases left in between. CDR3 loop: CASSQGRMRGYNEQFF. CDR3 in DNA: TGCGCCAGCAGCCAAGGACGGATGAGGGGGTACAATGAGCAGTTCTTC.

This chain links TRBV7-8 with TRBJ2-1; 9 bases line up with TRBD2. Germline lookup yields CDR1 SGHVS and CDR2 FQNEAQ. The J segment lost 9 bases and the V segment lost 1 base, leaving 10 bases of the junction unmatched. CDR3 length: 16 residues. The CDR3 bases are TGTGCCAGCAGCTTAGTTCGATTAGCGGGAGCGACTGAGCAGTTCTTC. Encoded protein: CASSLVRLAGATEQFF. The full variable domain, rest sourced from reference TRBV7-8 and TRBJ2-1, is GAGVSQSPRYKVAKRGQDVALRCDPISGHVSLFWYQQALGQGPEFLTYFQNEAQLDKSGLPSDRFFAERPEGSVSTLKIQRTQQEDSAVYLCASSLVRLAGATEQFFGPGTRLTVL.

This clone has a handful of counts. The J gene is TRBJ1-4, the V gene TRBV30; D is unresolved. This CDR3 comprises 12 residues. V was clipped by 2 bases and J by 4 bases, with 5 bases between them. The germline CDR1 and CDR2 sequences are GTSNPN and SVGIG (reference sequence). In DNA form, the CDR3 reads TGTGCCTGGAGTTGGAATAATGAAAAACTGTTTTTT. Protein: CAWSWNNEKLFF.

There are a few counts of this clone. The chain carries TRBV4-3 and TRBJ2-3; D remains unclear. This CDR3 has 15 amino acids. Germline V gives CDR1 LGHNA, CDR2 YSLEER. Between the trimmed V and J ends, which lost 8 bases and 4 bases, there was a span of 19 bases. This CDR3 reads CASRRTASTPDTQYF. For the CDR3, the DNA is TGCGCCAGCCGTAGAACAGCTTCTACTCCAGATACGCAGTATTTT.

The V call is TRBV14, the J call TRBJ2-7; the D gene is possibly TRBD2 (6 bases). This CDR3 is built from 14 residues. V lost 4 bases and J 3 bases, leaving 13 bases between the germline ends. Germline CDR1 is SGHDN and CDR2 is FVKESK. The DNA for the CDR3 is TGTGCCAGCAGCCCTCAGGACGGGAGCTACGAGCAGTACTTC. Translating it yields CASSPQDGSYEQYF.

This chain uses TRBV7-3 with TRBJ1-2; D is undetermined. The germline V gene has CDR1 SGHTA and CDR2 FQGTGA. The CDR3 is 12 residues long. Trimming left V 5 bases short and J 2 bases short, with 6 bases between. Here the CDR3 reads CASSDPNYGYTF. The DNA for the CDR3 is TGTGCCAGCAGCGACCCGAACTATGGCTACACCTTC.

V and J are TRBV9 and TRBJ1-2; unclear D gene. The CDR3 is 14 amino acids. Trimming pared 7 bases from V and 3 bases from J, leaving 16 bases between. The germline CDR1 and CDR2 sequences are SGDLS and YYNGEE. This CDR3 reads CASGRTVLDYGYTF. The CDR3 coding sequence is TGTGCCAGCGGTAGGACCGTACTGGACTATGGCTACACCTTC.

With regard to this clone: The sample contains more than one DNA sequence encoding this CDR3. The chain employs TRBV28 and TRBJ2-5, with 7 bases identical to TRBD1. Germline V gene sequence: CDR1 MDHEN, CDR2 SYDVKM. The CDR3 extends over 12 amino acids. V was clipped by 6 bases and J by 2 bases; unmatched bases: 0. CDR3: CASRQGQETQYF. The CDR3 nucleotides read TGTGCCAGCAGACAGGGGCAAGAGACCCAGTACTTC.

There are a few counts of this clone. This chain links TRBV30 with TRBJ2-7; D possibly corresponds to TRBD2 (6 bases). The CDR3 sequence is 12 residues long. V was shortened by 4 bases and J by 2 bases, with 9 bases between the two germline ends. From germline, CDR1 is GTSNPN and CDR2 SVGIG (reference sequence). This CDR3 reads CAWTGGAYEQYF. DNA of the CDR3: TGTGCCTGGACCGGGGGAGCCTACGAGCAGTACTTC.

The chain links TRBV11-2 to TRBJ2-5; 11 nucleotides line up with TRBD1. The V segment lost 6 bases and the J segment 5 bases; nucleotides outside the gene matches: 11. This CDR3 contains 16 residues. Germline assignment: CDR1 SGHAT and CDR2 FQNNGV. CDR3 coding DNA: TGTGCCAGCAGGGATCTCGGACAGGGGGCGGGGGAGACCCAGTACTTC. It specifies CASRDLGQGAGETQYF.

The gene calls are TRBV5-1 and TRBJ2-7, with D unresolved. Per the germline V gene, CDR1 is SGHRS and CDR2 is YFSETQ. V dropped 6 bases and J dropped 2 bases, with 12 bases sitting between them. The CDR3 loop spans 13 amino acids. The CDR3 DNA reads as TGCGCCAGCAATACAGATTCTACCTACGAGCAGTACTTC. Encoded protein: CASNTDSTYEQYF. The variable domain in full, with the rest retrieved from reference TRBV5-1 and TRBJ2-7, is KAGVTQTPRYLIKTRGQQVTLSCSPISGHRSVSWYQQTPGQGLQFLFEYFSETQRNKGNFPGRFSGRQFSNSRSEMNVSTLELGDSALYLCASNTDSTYEQYFGPGTRLTVT.

The table lists this clone with a few counts. J is TRBJ2-3 and V is TRBV6-4, with 10 bases fitting TRBD2. CDR1 and CDR2 from the germline V gene are MRHNA and SNTAGT. The CDR3 is 15 residues long. Trimming took 3 bases from V and 4 from J; bases not matched to a gene: 4. CDR3 nucleotide sequence: TGTGCCAGCAGTGAAGCAGCGGGAGGGCCAGATACGCAGTATTTT. Translating it yields CASSEAAGGPDTQYF.

The CDR3 DNA is TGTGCCAGCAGGTTACTAGCGGGTTCAAACACCGGGGAGCTGTTTTTT. As protein: CASRLLAGSNTGELFF. The chain carries TRBV2 and TRBJ2-2; 9 nucleotides match TRBD2. Germline V gene sequence: CDR1 SNHLY, CDR2 FYNNEI. J gave up 2 bases and V 6 bases, and 7 bases lay outside the gene matches. The CDR3 extends over 16 amino acids.

This clone was counted between two and nine times. The rearrangement uses TRBV5-4 and TRBJ2-7; a possible D gene is TRBD1 (6 bases). The CDR3 consists of 15 residues. In germline, CDR1 is SGHNT, CDR2 YYREEE (reference sequence). V lost 4 bases and J lost 0, with 14 bases in between. The CDR3: CASSQGGRGSYEQYF. In nucleotides, the CDR3 is TGTGCCAGCAGCCAAGGGGGACGTGGCTCCTACGAGCAGTACTTC.

This clone was observed a handful of times. J is TRBJ2-3 and V is TRBV9; 9 nucleotides line up with TRBD2. Germline values: CDR1 SGDLS, CDR2 YYNGEE. The CDR3 spans 16 residues. J gave up 5 bases and V 4 bases, and 11 bases lay outside the gene matches. In nucleotides, the CDR3 is TGTGCCAGCAGCCCCGGTGCGGCGGGAGGGGAAGATACGCAGTATTTT. Translated, it gives CASSPGAAGGEDTQYF.

This clone was observed a handful of times. The V and J genes are TRBV2 and TRBJ2-1, with 7 nucleotides matching TRBD2. V lost 3 bases and J lost 10; bases outside the gene matches: 3. Germline CDR1 and CDR2: SNHLY and FYNNEI. The CDR3 has 12 residues. CDR3 DNA: TGTGCCAGCAGTGAGGGAGGGGACGAGCAGTTCTTC. Its protein product is CASSEGGDEQFF.

The chain combines TRBV25-1 with TRBJ1-4, with a weak D call TRBD1 (6 bases). V was shortened by 4 bases and J by 8 bases, with 14 bases between the two germline ends. The CDR3 extends over 14 amino acids. Germline values: CDR1 MGHDK, CDR2 SYGVNS. The CDR3 sequence: CASSAKGGEEKLFF. CDR3 nucleotides: TGTGCCAGCAGTGCTAAAGGGGGTGAGGAAAAACTGTTTTTT.